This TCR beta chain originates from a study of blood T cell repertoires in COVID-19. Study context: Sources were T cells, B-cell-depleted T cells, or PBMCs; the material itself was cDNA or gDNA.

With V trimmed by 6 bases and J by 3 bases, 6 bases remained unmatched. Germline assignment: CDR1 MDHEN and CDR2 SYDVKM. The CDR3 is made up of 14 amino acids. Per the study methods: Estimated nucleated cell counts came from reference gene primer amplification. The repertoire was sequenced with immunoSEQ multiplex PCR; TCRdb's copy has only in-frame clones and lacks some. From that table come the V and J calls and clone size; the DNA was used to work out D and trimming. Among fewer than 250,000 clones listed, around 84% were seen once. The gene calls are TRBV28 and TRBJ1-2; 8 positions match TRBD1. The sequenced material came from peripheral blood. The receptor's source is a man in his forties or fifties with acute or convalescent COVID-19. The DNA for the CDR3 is TGTGCCAGCAGACCCGGGACAGGACACTATGGCTACACCTTC. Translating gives CASRPGTGHYGYTF.